This TCR beta chain was profiled in a study of CD8 T cells in ankylosing spondylitis. Regarding this clonotype: What it recognizes is unknown.

TCRdb called the 5' RACE reads again in MiXCR, with one record for every CDR3 protein. Here the sample spans about 100,000 distinct CDR3 sequences, around 24% being singletons. Whole-study results and caveats: Apparently characteristic of ankylosing spondylitis blood was a TCR beta motif (about 8 highly homologous variants).

After removal of 2 bases from V and 14 bases from J, the junction contained 4 bases not matched to a gene. CDR1 and CDR2 from the germline V gene are SGHDT and YYEEEE. The CDR3 is 12 amino acids. J is TRBJ2-3 and V is TRBV5-6; 11 bases are a match to TRBD2. The clonotype comes from a male donor with ankylosing spondylitis. Sequenced input: synovial fluid, either unsorted or a sorted T cell fraction (not recorded which). The CDR3 nucleotides read TGTGCCAGCAGCTTCCGACTAGCGGGATGGTATTTT. It specifies CASSFRLAGWYF.